This TCR beta chain comes out of a study of beta chain features in type 1 diabetes. Study-wide points: Shorter TCRB CDR3s, moderately but significantly so, marked every one of the four CD4+ subsets in Type 1 diabetes patients.

Concerning this clone itself: The antigen is undetermined.

V gave up 3 bases and J gave up 8 bases; unmatched junction bases: 5. The CDR3 is made up of 14 amino acids. Germline CDR1 and CDR2: SGHRS and YFSETQ. As every portion of the isolated RNA was reverse transcribed, the sequencing read expressed TCRB transcripts. TCRdb keeps only in-frame clones here, not all; method: immunoSEQ multiplex PCR. The table lists 310,000 or so clones, approximately 10% of them singletons. The chain combines TRBV5-1 with TRBJ1-4; TRBD1 matches at 9 bases. Source material: central memory CD4+ T cells from blood. The sequence came from a man aged 30-40 years with type 1 diabetes. The CDR3: CASSYGQGNEKLFF. Here the CDR3 DNA reads TGCGCCAGCAGCTATGGACAGGGGAACGAAAAACTGTTTTTT.